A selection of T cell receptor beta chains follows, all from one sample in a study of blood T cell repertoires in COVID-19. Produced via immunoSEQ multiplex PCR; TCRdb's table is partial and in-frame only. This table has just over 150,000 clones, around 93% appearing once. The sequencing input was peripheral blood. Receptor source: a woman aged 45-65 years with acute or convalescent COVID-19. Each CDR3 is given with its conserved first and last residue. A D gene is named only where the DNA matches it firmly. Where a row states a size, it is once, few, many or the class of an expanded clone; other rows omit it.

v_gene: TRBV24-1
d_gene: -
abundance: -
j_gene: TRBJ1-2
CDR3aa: CATSDFRGGYTF
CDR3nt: TGTGCCACCAGTGATTTCAGGGGTGGCTACACCTTC

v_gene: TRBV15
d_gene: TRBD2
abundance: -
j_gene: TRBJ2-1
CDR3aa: CATSRDMGLAGPKYNEQFF
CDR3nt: TGTGCCACCAGCAGAGATATGGGACTAGCGGGACCTAAGTACAATGAGCAGTTCTTC

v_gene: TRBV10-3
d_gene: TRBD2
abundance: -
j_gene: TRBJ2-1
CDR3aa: CAISDSSGGVLREQFF
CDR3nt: TGTGCCATCAGTGACTCTAGCGGGGGGGTCCTACGGGAGCAGTTCTTC

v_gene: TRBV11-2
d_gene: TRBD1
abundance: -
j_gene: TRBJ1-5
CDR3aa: CASSSDRGHQPQHF
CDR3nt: TGTGCCAGCAGCTCCGACAGGGGACATCAGCCCCAGCATTTT

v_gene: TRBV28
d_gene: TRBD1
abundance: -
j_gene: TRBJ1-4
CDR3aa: CASSYRGRGNEKLFF
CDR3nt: TGTGCCAGCAGTTACAGGGGCCGAGGAAATGAAAAACTGTTTTTT

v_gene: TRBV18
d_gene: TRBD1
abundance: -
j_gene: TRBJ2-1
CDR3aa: CASSPIPGTGSYNEQFF
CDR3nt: TGTGCCAGCTCGCCGATACCCGGGACAGGGTCCTACAATGAGCAGTTCTTC

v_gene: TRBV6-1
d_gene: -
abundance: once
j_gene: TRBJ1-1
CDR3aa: CASSPRGENTEAFF
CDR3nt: TGTGCCAGCAGTCCCCGAGGAGAGAACACTGAAGCTTTCTTT

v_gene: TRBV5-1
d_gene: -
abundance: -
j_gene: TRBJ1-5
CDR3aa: CASSLESGQPQHF
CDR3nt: TGCGCCAGCAGCTTGGAGTCGGGGCAGCCCCAGCATTTT

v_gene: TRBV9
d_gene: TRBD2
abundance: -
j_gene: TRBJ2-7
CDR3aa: CASSVGVAGGYEQYF
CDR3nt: TGTGCCAGCAGCGTAGGAGTAGCGGGGGGCTACGAGCAGTACTTC

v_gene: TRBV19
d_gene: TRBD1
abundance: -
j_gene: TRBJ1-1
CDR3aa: CASSWGQMNTEAFF
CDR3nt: TGTGCCAGTAGCTGGGGACAGATGAACACTGAAGCTTTCTTT

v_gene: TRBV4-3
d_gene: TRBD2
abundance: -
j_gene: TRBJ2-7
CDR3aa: CASSQALASPYEQYF
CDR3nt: TGCGCCAGCAGCCAGGCACTAGCGAGCCCCTACGAGCAGTACTTC

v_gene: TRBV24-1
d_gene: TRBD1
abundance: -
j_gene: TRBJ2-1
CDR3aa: CATSRQGAFEQFF
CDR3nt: TGTGCCACCAGTAGACAGGGGGCGTTTGAGCAGTTCTTC

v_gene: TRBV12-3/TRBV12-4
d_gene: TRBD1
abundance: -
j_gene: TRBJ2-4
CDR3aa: CASRVTGVNIQYF
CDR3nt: TGTGCCAGCAGAGTGACAGGGGTTAACATTCAGTACTTC

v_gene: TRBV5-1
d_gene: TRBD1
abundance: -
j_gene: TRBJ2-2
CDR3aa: CASSLGQGFGELFF
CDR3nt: TGCGCCAGCAGCTTGGGACAGGGGTTCGGGGAGCTGTTTTTT

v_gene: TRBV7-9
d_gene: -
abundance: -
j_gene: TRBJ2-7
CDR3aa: CASSYTGKAYEQYF
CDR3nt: TGTGCCAGCAGCTATACGGGGAAAGCCTACGAGCAGTACTTC

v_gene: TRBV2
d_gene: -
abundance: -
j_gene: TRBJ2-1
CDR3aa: CASSEEKWESGNEQFF
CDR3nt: TGTGCCAGCAGTGAAGAGAAGTGGGAATCGGGGAATGAGCAGTTCTTC

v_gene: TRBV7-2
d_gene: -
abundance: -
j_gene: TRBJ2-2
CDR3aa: CASSSQIRQSAPELFF
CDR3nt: TGTGCCAGCAGCTCCCAAATACGACAGTCCGCCCCGGAGCTGTTTTTT

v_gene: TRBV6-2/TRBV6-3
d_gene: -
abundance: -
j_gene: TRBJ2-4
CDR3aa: CASSTLPTELGIQYF
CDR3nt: TGTGCCAGCAGTACCCTCCCGACAGAGCTTGGCATTCAGTACTTC

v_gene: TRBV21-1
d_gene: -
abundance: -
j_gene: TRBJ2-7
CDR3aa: CASSKERQASHEQYF
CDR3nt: TGTGCCAGCAGCAAAGAGCGACAGGCTTCCCACGAGCAGTACTTC

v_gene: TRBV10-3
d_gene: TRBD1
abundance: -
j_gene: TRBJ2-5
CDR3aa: CAISASPGQGKVTQYF
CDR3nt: TGTGCCATCAGTGCTTCTCCGGGACAGGGAAAAGTGACCCAGTACTTC

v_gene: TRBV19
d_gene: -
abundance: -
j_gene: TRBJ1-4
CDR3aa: CASARRSGEKLFF
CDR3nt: TGTGCCAGTGCTAGGAGGAGCGGTGAAAAACTGTTTTTT

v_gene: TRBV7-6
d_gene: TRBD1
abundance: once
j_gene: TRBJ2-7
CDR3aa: CASSLAPRRDRGNHKGEQYF
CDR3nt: TGTGCCAGCAGCTTAGCACCCCGGAGGGACAGGGGGAATCATAAGGGCGAGCAGTACTTC

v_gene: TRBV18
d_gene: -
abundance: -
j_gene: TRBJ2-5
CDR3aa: CASSTNRDFQETQYF
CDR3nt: TGTGCCAGCTCAACCAACCGGGACTTTCAAGAGACCCAGTACTTC

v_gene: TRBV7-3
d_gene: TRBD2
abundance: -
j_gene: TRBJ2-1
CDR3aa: CASSLELAGGNEQFF
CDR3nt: TGTGCCAGCAGCCTCGAACTAGCGGGGGGGAATGAGCAGTTCTTC

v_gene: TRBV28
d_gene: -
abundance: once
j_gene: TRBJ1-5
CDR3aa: CASSRTIPVNQPQHF
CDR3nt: TGTGCCAGCAGCCGAACCATCCCGGTCAATCAGCCCCAGCATTTT

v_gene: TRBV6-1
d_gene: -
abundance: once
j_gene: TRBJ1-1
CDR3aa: CASSEVGLGGTEAFF
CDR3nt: TGTGCCAGCAGTGAAGTGGGGTTGGGGGGCACTGAAGCTTTCTTT

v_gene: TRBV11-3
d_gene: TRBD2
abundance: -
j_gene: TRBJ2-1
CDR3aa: CASSLEAPPSGRANEQFF
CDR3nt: TGTGCCAGCAGCTTAGAAGCCCCTCCTAGCGGGAGGGCTAATGAGCAGTTCTTC

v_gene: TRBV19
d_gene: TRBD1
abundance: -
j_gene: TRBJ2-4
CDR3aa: CASSVTGQGPLAKNIQYF
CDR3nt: TGTGCCAGTAGTGTTACGGGACAGGGGCCATTGGCCAAAAACATTCAGTACTTC

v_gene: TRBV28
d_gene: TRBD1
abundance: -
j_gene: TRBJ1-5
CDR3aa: CASSLWDRVGQPQHF
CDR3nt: TGTGCCAGCAGTTTATGGGACAGGGTAGGTCAGCCCCAGCATTTT

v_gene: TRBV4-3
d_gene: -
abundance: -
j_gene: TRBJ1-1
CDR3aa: CASSQATGLWTEAFF
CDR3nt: TGCGCCAGCAGCCAAGCTACAGGGTTGTGGACTGAAGCTTTCTTT

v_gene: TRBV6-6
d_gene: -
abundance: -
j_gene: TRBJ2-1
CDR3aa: CATSPRGDEQFF
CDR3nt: TGTGCCACCAGTCCCAGGGGCGATGAGCAGTTCTTC

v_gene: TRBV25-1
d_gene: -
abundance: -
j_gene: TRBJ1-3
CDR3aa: CASSEPITGPGNTIYF
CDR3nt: TGTGCCAGCAGTGAACCGATAACAGGCCCTGGAAACACCATATATTTT

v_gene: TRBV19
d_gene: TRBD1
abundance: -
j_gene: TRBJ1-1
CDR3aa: CASSQRTGDTEAFF
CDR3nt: TGTGCCAGTAGCCAAAGGACAGGAGACACTGAAGCTTTCTTT

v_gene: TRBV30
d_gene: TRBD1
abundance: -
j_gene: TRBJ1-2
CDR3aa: CAWSRTGYDGYTF
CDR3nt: TGTGCCTGGTCGCGGACAGGGTATGATGGCTACACCTTC

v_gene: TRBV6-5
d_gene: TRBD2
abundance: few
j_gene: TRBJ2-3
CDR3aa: CASSYSSWPGGDTQYF
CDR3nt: TGTGCCAGCAGTTACTCGAGCTGGCCGGGGGGGGATACGCAGTATTTT

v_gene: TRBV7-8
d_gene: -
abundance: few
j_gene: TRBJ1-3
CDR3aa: CASSRSGGSGNTIYF
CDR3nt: TGTGCCAGCAGCCGAAGCGGAGGGTCTGGAAACACCATATATTTT

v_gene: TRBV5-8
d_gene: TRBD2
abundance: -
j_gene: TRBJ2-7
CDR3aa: CASKQLAGETYEQYF
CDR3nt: TGTGCCAGCAAGCAACTAGCGGGGGAAACCTACGAGCAGTACTTC

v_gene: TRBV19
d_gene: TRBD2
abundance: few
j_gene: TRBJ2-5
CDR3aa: CASSMGRAETQYF
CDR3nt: TGTGCCAGTAGTATGGGGAGGGCCGAGACCCAGTACTTC

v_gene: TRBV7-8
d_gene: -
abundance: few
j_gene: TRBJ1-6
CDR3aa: CASSEPGNSPLHF
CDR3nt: TGTGCCAGCAGCGAGCCAGGGAATTCACCCCTCCACTTT

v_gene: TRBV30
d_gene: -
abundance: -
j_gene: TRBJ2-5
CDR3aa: CAWSLEETQYF
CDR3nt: TGTGCCTGGAGTCTTGAAGAGACCCAGTACTTC

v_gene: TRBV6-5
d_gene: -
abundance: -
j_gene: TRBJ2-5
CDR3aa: CASIRGVLVQETQYF
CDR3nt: TGTGCCAGCATTAGGGGCGTTTTAGTCCAAGAGACCCAGTACTTC

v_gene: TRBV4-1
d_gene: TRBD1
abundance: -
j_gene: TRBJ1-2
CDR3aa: CASSAPGQGYGYTF
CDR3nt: TGCGCCAGCAGTGCGCCGGGACAGGGGTATGGCTACACCTTC

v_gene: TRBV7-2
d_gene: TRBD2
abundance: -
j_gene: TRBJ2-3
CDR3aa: CASSLRGSGGTSTDTQYF
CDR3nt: TGTGCCAGCAGCTTACGAGGGAGCGGGGGGACTTCAACAGATACGCAGTATTTT

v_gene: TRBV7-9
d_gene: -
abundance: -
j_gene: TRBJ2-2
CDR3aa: CASSLTMGDTGELFF
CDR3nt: TGTGCCAGCAGCTTAACAATGGGCGACACCGGGGAGCTGTTTTTT

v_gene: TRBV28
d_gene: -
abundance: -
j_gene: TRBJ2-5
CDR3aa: CASSGSEETQYF
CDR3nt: TGTGCCAGCAGTGGCAGCGAAGAGACCCAGTACTTC

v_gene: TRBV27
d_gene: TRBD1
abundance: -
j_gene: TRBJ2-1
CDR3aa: CASSPRTGAYNEQFF
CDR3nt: TGTGCCAGCAGTCCCCGGACAGGGGCCTACAATGAGCAGTTCTTC

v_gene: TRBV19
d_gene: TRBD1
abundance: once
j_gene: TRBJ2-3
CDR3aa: CASSILQGATDTQYF
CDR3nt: TGTGCCAGTAGTATACTCCAGGGGGCAACAGATACGCAGTATTTT

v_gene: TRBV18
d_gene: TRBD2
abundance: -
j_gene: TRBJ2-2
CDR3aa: CASSVKTSGSLSTGELFF
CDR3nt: TGTGCCAGCTCAGTGAAGACTAGCGGGAGTTTAAGCACCGGGGAGCTGTTTTTT

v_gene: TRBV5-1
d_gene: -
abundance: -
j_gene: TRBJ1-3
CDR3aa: CASSFERPSSGNTIYF
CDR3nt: TGCGCCAGCAGCTTTGAGCGGCCGAGCTCTGGAAACACCATATATTTT

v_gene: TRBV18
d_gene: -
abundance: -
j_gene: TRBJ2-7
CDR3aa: CASSSTGSEQYF
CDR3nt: TGTGCCAGCTCATCTACCGGTAGCGAGCAGTACTTC

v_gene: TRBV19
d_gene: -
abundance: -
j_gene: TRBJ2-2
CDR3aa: CASGNPALAANTGELFF
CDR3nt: TGTGCCAGTGGAAACCCGGCATTAGCCGCGAACACCGGGGAGCTGTTTTTT

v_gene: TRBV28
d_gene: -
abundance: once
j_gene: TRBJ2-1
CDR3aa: CASSFGLAGYNEQFF
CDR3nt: TGTGCCAGCAGTTTTGGGCTAGCTGGCTACAATGAGCAGTTCTTC

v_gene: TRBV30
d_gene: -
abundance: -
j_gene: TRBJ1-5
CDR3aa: CAWTLGGDQPQHF
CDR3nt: TGTGCCTGGACCCTGGGGGGGGATCAGCCCCAGCATTTT

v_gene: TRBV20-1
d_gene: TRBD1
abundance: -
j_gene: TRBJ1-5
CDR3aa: CSASRQGSQPQHF
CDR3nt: TGCAGTGCTAGTAGACAGGGAAGTCAGCCCCAGCATTTT

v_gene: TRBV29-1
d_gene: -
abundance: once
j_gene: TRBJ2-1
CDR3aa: CSACDSYNEQFF
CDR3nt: TGCAGCGCCTGTGACAGTTACAATGAGCAGTTCTTC